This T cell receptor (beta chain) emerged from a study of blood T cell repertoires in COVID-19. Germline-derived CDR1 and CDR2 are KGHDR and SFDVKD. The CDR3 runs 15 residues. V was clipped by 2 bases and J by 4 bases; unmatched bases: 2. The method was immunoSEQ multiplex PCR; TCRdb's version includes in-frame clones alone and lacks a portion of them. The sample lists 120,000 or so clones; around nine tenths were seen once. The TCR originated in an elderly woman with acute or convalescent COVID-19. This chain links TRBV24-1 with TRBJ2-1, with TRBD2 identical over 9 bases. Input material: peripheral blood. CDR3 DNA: TGTGCCACCAGTGATTCCAGCGGGAGGTACAATGAGCAGTTCTTC. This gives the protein CATSDSSGRYNEQFF.